This T cell receptor (beta chain) is from a study of OX40 agonist ivuxolimab in advanced cancers. Study-level results: Still undetermined is the antigen specificity of the expanded peripheral T cells.

Comments on this clone: The antigen is unknown.

The CDR3 spans 11 residues. CDR1 is SGHNT and CDR2 is YENEEA in the germline V gene. V gave up 2 bases and J gave up 4 bases, with 2 bases separating them. Sequenced by immunoSEQ multiplex PCR; TCRdb stores in-frame clones only, minus some. The sample has fewer than 100,000 clones; around 83% are singletons. The V gene is TRBV11-3, the J gene TRBJ1-1; D unclear. The material was CD4+ or CD8+ T cells sorted from blood, obtained in a trial of the OX40 agonist ivuxolimab. The clonotype was recovered from an adult with an advanced solid tumor such as melanoma, head and neck, liver or kidney cancer. CDR3 loop: CASSLCTEAFF. CDR3 DNA: TGTGCCAGCAGCTTATGCACTGAAGCTTTCTTT.